This T cell receptor beta chain is from a study of CD8 T cells in ankylosing spondylitis. Findings and limits, study-wide: Seemingly characteristic of ankylosing spondylitis blood was a TCR beta motif consisting of 7 or 8 highly homologous variants. As reported, disease-linked clones showed significant enrichment in matched ankylosing spondylitis synovial fluid.

The V gene lost 5 bases and the J gene lost 7 bases, with 15 bases spanning the gap. The germline CDR1 and CDR2 sequences are LGHDT and YNNKEL (reference sequence). CDR3 length: 13 residues. A single record per CDR3 protein comes from TCRdb applying MiXCR to the 5' RACE reads. The table has some 330,000 distinct CDR3 sequences, roughly 8% seen once. On this clonotype: The antigen remains unidentified.

Specimen: blood, either unsorted or a sorted T cell fraction (not recorded which). The chain employs TRBV3-1 and TRBJ2-7, with D hard to call. The clonotype was recovered from a male donor with ankylosing spondylitis. The CDR3 sequence: CASSYPPGREQYF. In DNA form, the CDR3 reads TGTGCCAGCAGCTACCCCCCTGGGCGGGAGCAGTACTTC.